A selection of T cell receptor beta chains follows, all from one sample in a study of cytomegalovirus exposure and HLA in healthy donors. Here immunoSEQ multiplex PCR was the method, and the copy in TCRdb shows in-frame clones only, minus some. Of around 150,000 clones listed, 70% to 80% are singletons. Specimen: PBMCs. These receptor sequences come from a man aged 45-60 years in good health and CMV-seropositive. CDR3s include the opening cysteine and the closing phenylalanine or tryptophan. Each record gives: V gene, D gene, clone size, J gene, CDR3 protein, CDR3 DNA. A D gene is named only where the DNA matches it firmly. Size values are once, few and many counts, or a class for expanded clones, and some rows have none.

V: TRBV18
D: .
size: .
J: TRBJ2-2
CDR3: CASPRSETGELFF
DNA: TGTGCCAGCCCACGGTCCGAGACCGGGGAGCTGTTTTTT

V: TRBV4-2
D: .
size: once
J: TRBJ2-3
CDR3: CASSQDKARPNSSGPSTDTQYF
DNA: TGTGCCAGCAGCCAAGACAAGGCCCGCCCAAATTCCAGCGGACCTAGCACAGATACGCAGTATTTT

V: TRBV5-6
D: .
size: .
J: TRBJ1-1
CDR3: CASSPGRRGADTEAFF
DNA: TGTGCCAGCAGCCCCGGTCGCAGGGGCGCAGACACTGAAGCTTTCTTT

V: TRBV11-3
D: .
size: .
J: TRBJ2-1
CDR3: CASSLQGGAGNEQFF
DNA: TGTGCCAGCAGCCTACAGGGAGGGGCGGGAAATGAGCAGTTCTTC

V: TRBV5-1
D: .
size: .
J: TRBJ1-6
CDR3: CASSFLGASNSPLHF
DNA: TGCGCCAGCAGCTTTTTAGGGGCCTCTAATTCACCCCTCCACTTT

V: TRBV5-8
D: TRBD1
size: .
J: TRBJ1-4
CDR3: CASSLGRGPNEKLFF
DNA: TGTGCCAGCAGCTTGGGCAGGGGGCCTAATGAAAAACTGTTTTTT

V: TRBV5-1
D: .
size: .
J: TRBJ2-1
CDR3: CASSLVVASDNEQFF
DNA: TGCGCCAGCAGCTTGGTGGTCGCAAGCGATAATGAGCAGTTCTTC

V: TRBV6-1
D: .
size: .
J: TRBJ1-2
CDR3: CASAPGGPANYGYTF
DNA: TGTGCCAGCGCCCCAGGAGGTCCAGCGAACTATGGCTACACCTTC

V: TRBV5-1
D: TRBD2
size: .
J: TRBJ2-1
CDR3: CASSLVGTRDNEQFF
DNA: TGCGCCAGCAGCTTGGTCGGGACTAGAGACAATGAGCAGTTCTTC

V: TRBV5-6
D: .
size: few
J: TRBJ2-3
CDR3: CASSLEQGTDTQYF
DNA: TGTGCCAGCAGCTTGGAACAGGGCACAGATACGCAGTATTTT

V: TRBV6-4
D: .
size: .
J: TRBJ1-2
CDR3: CARWGQYGYTF
DNA: TGTGCCAGGTGGGGGCAATATGGCTACACCTTC

V: TRBV19
D: TRBD1
size: few
J: TRBJ2-7
CDR3: CASSIGQGVRNEQYF
DNA: TGTGCCAGTAGTATCGGACAGGGGGTTCGGAACGAGCAGTACTTC

V: TRBV5-6
D: TRBD1
size: .
J: TRBJ2-7
CDR3: CASSLGTGFHEQYF
DNA: TGTGCCAGCAGCTTGGGGACAGGGTTCCACGAGCAGTACTTC

V: TRBV18
D: TRBD1
size: .
J: TRBJ2-7
CDR3: CASSPQGVNYEQYF
DNA: TGTGCCAGCTCACCGCAGGGGGTGAACTACGAGCAGTACTTC

V: TRBV27
D: TRBD1
size: .
J: TRBJ2-5
CDR3: CASSSGQGLQETQYF
DNA: TGTGCCAGCAGCTCGGGACAGGGGCTTCAAGAGACCCAGTACTTC

V: TRBV7-9
D: .
size: .
J: TRBJ2-7
CDR3: CASSFKDRYEQYF
DNA: TGTGCCAGCAGCTTCAAGGACAGATACGAGCAGTACTTC

V: TRBV6-1
D: .
size: once
J: TRBJ1-1
CDR3: CASSEWTPNTEAFF
DNA: TGTGCCAGCAGTGAATGGACACCGAACACTGAAGCTTTCTTT

V: TRBV13
D: .
size: .
J: TRBJ2-7
CDR3: CASSFRGAYEQYF
DNA: TGTGCCAGCAGCTTTCGGGGAGCCTACGAGCAGTACTTC

V: TRBV9
D: TRBD2
size: .
J: TRBJ2-5
CDR3: CASPATSGAYQETQYF
DNA: TGTGCCAGCCCTGCGACTAGCGGGGCCTACCAAGAGACCCAGTACTTC

V: TRBV19
D: TRBD1
size: few
J: TRBJ1-5
CDR3: CASSGTGWGNQPQHF
DNA: TGTGCCAGTAGTGGGACAGGGTGGGGCAATCAGCCCCAGCATTTT

V: TRBV29-1
D: .
size: .
J: TRBJ2-1
CDR3: CSVEDMLGGSYNEQFF
DNA: TGCAGCGTTGAAGATATGCTGGGGGGCTCCTACAATGAGCAGTTCTTC

V: TRBV6-1
D: TRBD1
size: .
J: TRBJ2-7
CDR3: CANGQGVSYEQYF
DNA: TGTGCCAACGGACAGGGGGTCTCTTACGAGCAGTACTTC

V: TRBV6-6
D: .
size: .
J: TRBJ2-4
CDR3: CASSYSSGRGNIQYF
DNA: TGTGCCAGCAGTTACTCTTCGGGTAGAGGGAACATTCAGTACTTC

V: TRBV29-1
D: TRBD2
size: .
J: TRBJ2-7
CDR3: CSVAERGSGRVSSYEQYF
DNA: TGCAGCGTTGCGGAAAGAGGGAGCGGGAGGGTGAGCTCCTACGAGCAGTACTTC

V: TRBV5-1
D: .
size: few
J: TRBJ2-7
CDR3: CASSLAVRGLFDEQYF
DNA: TGCGCCAGCAGCTTGGCAGTGCGGGGTTTGTTCGACGAGCAGTACTTC

V: TRBV5-1
D: .
size: .
J: TRBJ2-5
CDR3: CASSLGGRTQETQYF
DNA: TGCGCCAGCAGCTTGGGTGGGAGAACCCAAGAGACCCAGTACTTC

V: TRBV2
D: TRBD1
size: .
J: TRBJ2-5
CDR3: CASNQTPETGEETQYF
DNA: TGTGCCAGCAACCAAACCCCCGAGACAGGGGAGGAGACCCAGTACTTC

V: TRBV5-5
D: .
size: .
J: TRBJ2-1
CDR3: CASSRGTDHYNEQFF
DNA: TGTGCCAGCAGCCGGGGGACAGATCACTACAATGAGCAGTTCTTC

V: TRBV19
D: .
size: .
J: TRBJ1-2
CDR3: CASSKAPRGFYGYTF
DNA: TGTGCCAGTAGTAAGGCTCCCAGGGGTTTCTATGGCTACACCTTC

V: TRBV19
D: TRBD2
size: .
J: TRBJ2-7
CDR3: CASSIRGGASEAYEQYF
DNA: TGTGCCAGTAGTATTCGGGGGGGGGCTAGCGAGGCCTACGAGCAGTACTTC

V: TRBV30
D: TRBD1
size: .
J: TRBJ1-1
CDR3: CAWNEGATEAFF
DNA: TGTGCCTGGAACGAGGGGGCAACTGAAGCTTTCTTT

V: TRBV2
D: .
size: .
J: TRBJ2-5
CDR3: CASRYQETQYF
DNA: TGTGCCAGCCGGTACCAAGAGACCCAGTACTTC

V: TRBV7-9
D: TRBD2
size: .
J: TRBJ2-7
CDR3: CASSPAGGSFEQYF
DNA: TGTGCCAGCAGCCCCGCGGGCGGGAGTTTCGAGCAGTACTTC

V: TRBV7-6
D: TRBD2
size: .
J: TRBJ2-1
CDR3: CASSLTGGHNEQFF
DNA: TGTGCCAGCAGCCTTACGGGAGGTCACAATGAGCAGTTCTTC

V: TRBV10-3
D: TRBD2
size: .
J: TRBJ2-7
CDR3: CAISEQATSGGEQYF
DNA: TGTGCCATCAGTGAACAGGCGACCTCGGGGGGTGAGCAGTACTTC

V: TRBV4-1
D: TRBD2
size: .
J: TRBJ2-3
CDR3: CASSPLLIAGGTDTQYF
DNA: TGCGCCAGCAGCCCTCTCTTAATAGCGGGAGGAACAGATACGCAGTATTTT

V: TRBV27
D: TRBD2
size: .
J: TRBJ2-7
CDR3: CASSINPGLYEQYF
DNA: TGTGCCAGCAGTATCAATCCGGGACTATACGAGCAGTACTTC

V: TRBV7-9
D: TRBD1
size: .
J: TRBJ1-5
CDR3: CASSLGTGSYQPQHF
DNA: TGTGCCAGCAGCTTAGGGACAGGATCTTATCAGCCCCAGCATTTT

V: TRBV18
D: .
size: .
J: TRBJ1-5
CDR3: CASSPYSNSNQPQHF
DNA: TGTGCCAGCTCACCTTACAGCAATAGCAATCAGCCCCAGCATTTT